These T cell receptor beta chains were read from a single sample in a study of neoadjuvant anti-PD-1 for oral cavity cancer. Repertoires were generated with immunoSEQ multiplex PCR, while TCRdb's copy carries only in-frame clones and drops some. Of 6,000 to 8,500 clones in the sample, around 52% are singletons; the top ten hold approximately 6.5%. The starting material was tumor tissue, obtained before nivolumab (anti-PD-1) treatment. Receptors originate from a person aged 40 to 85 with oral cavity squamous cell carcinoma. CDR3s leave out the opening cysteine and the closing phenylalanine or tryptophan. The order of the fields is V gene, J gene, CDR3 protein.

>TRBV5-1|TRBJ2-3
ASSSLGSSSTDTQY
>TRBV2|TRBJ2-5
ASSVVTSGAKTQY
>TRBV11-3|TRBJ1-6
ASSLGADSPLH
>TRBV6-5|TRBJ1-6
ASSYSKRDNSPLH
>TRBV19|TRBJ2-7
ASSIAGQDYEQY
>TRBV18|TRBJ2-7
ASSPKDEQY
>TRBV9|TRBJ1-1
ASSAGDWMNTEAF
>TRBV10-2|TRBJ1-2
ASSSGQGLGYT
>TRBV4-1|TRBJ2-7
ASSQPGPIREQY
>TRBV7-2|TRBJ1-1
ASSFVDRGNTEAF
>TRBV30|TRBJ2-7
AWSVLSRRSSYEQY
>TRBV11-2|TRBJ2-3
ASSLVPGAYADTQY
>TRBV5-1|TRBJ1-1
ASIGGENTEAF
>TRBV4-1|TRBJ2-3
ASSHSGTSGSTQY
>TRBV27|TRBJ2-1
ASSRGLAGLNNEQF
>TRBV7-9|TRBJ1-1
ASSFTGTNTEAF
>TRBV27|TRBJ2-1
ASSFWGKGQF
>TRBV6-5|TRBJ1-2
ASSESKTGY
>TRBV21-1|TRBJ2-4
ASSKEENSKNIQY
>TRBV19|TRBJ2-7
ASSMDPGLFQYEQY
>TRBV5-1|TRBJ1-2
ANYPGQGVYGYT
>TRBV5-4|TRBJ2-5
ASSSPGEGTQY
>TRBV5-4|TRBJ1-1
ASSLPSTEAF
>TRBV30|TRBJ2-7
AWSVKGGRSYEQY
>TRBV7-9|TRBJ2-3
ASSNGRVPSGTQY
>TRBV2|TRBJ2-1
ASSENLAGGSYNEQF
>TRBV19|TRBJ2-1
ASSPTGSSYNEQF
>TRBV27|TRBJ2-7
ASSSLGGAREQY
>TRBV7-9|TRBJ2-3
ASSLGTSGMTDTQY
>TRBV28|TRBJ1-4
ASSSGSEKLF
>TRBV30|TRBJ2-4
AWSELAGFDIQY
>TRBV5-1|TRBJ1-6
ASSLGQGAPPLH
>TRBV5-1|TRBJ2-1
ASSLTSGANNEQF
>TRBV6-1|TRBJ1-6
ASSDLGRTGDSPLH
>TRBV5-4|TRBJ2-7
ASSFKGAYEQY
>TRBV14|TRBJ1-6
ASSQDERVVSPLH
>TRBV6-6|TRBJ1-1
ASSYSRFSNTEAF
>TRBV6-5|TRBJ1-1
ASSYWGNTEAF
>TRBV2|TRBJ1-5
ASTPGTPNQPQH
>TRBV7-8|TRBJ1-6
ASSLDGNSPLH
>TRBV18|TRBJ2-7
ASSRSVAGGKYEQY
>TRBV19|TRBJ2-7
ASQDANLYEQY
>TRBV4-1|TRBJ2-1
ASSQDYLRQF
>TRBV6-1|TRBJ1-3
ASRLQGAGNTIY
>TRBV5-1|TRBJ2-5
ASSLRGAETQY
>TRBV19|TRBJ1-1
ASSIARDNAF
>TRBV18|TRBJ2-1
ASTGQEGLGQF
>TRBV6-6|TRBJ1-6
ASRLGEGKVSPLH
>TRBV5-5|TRBJ1-6
ASSLEQGHSPLH
>TRBV6-1|TRBJ2-1
ASSVSWTGNYNEQF
>TRBV27|TRBJ1-4
ASRRQGANEKLF
>TRBV30|TRBJ2-3
AWSSGLAGGPDTQY
>TRBV5-6|TRBJ1-2
ASSLSSGGGYGYT
>TRBV2|TRBJ1-2
ASNRDLYGYT
>TRBV9|TRBJ2-1
ASSVELGLAGIDEQF